Listed below are T cell receptor beta chains from one sample, sequenced in a study of blood T cell repertoires in COVID-19. Sequencing used immunoSEQ multiplex PCR; TCRdb keeps in-frame clones, though not all of them. In the table there are under 200,000 clones, roughly 84% of which are singletons. Sequencing used peripheral blood. These receptor sequences come from a woman aged 60-75 years with acute or convalescent COVID-19. CDR3s include the opening cysteine and the closing phenylalanine or tryptophan. D genes are given only for firm matches. Clone size is given for some rows only: seen once, a few or many times, or a class if the clone is expanded.

v_gene	abundance	d_gene	j_gene	CDR3aa	CDR3nt
TRBV7-7	-	-	TRBJ1-5	CASSPGNNQPQHF	TGTGCTAGCAGTCCAGGGAACAATCAGCCCCAGCATTTT
TRBV24-1	-	TRBD1	TRBJ2-1	CATSAGTAAGGEQFF	TGTGCCACCAGTGCAGGGACAGCCGCAGGGGGTGAGCAGTTCTTC
TRBV24-1	-	-	TRBJ1-4	CATSDTAQRLFF	TGTGCCACCAGTGATACCGCCCAGAGGTTATTTTTT
TRBV28	-	TRBD2	TRBJ2-5	CASRASGGQETQYF	TGTGCCAGCCGGGCTAGCGGGGGGCAAGAGACCCAGTACTTC
TRBV4-3	-	-	TRBJ1-3	CASSQDFHTRGGNTIYF	TGCGCCAGCAGCCAAGATTTTCATACCAGGGGCGGAAACACCATATATTTT
TRBV9	-	-	TRBJ2-2	CASSVGGNSKGTGELFF	TGTGCCAGCAGCGTAGGCGGGAACTCCAAGGGCACCGGGGAGCTGTTTTTT
TRBV11-2	once	TRBD1	TRBJ1-1	CASSHQGQGTIEAFF	TGTGCCAGCAGTCACCAGGGACAGGGGACCATTGAAGCTTTCTTT
TRBV5-1	few	TRBD2	TRBJ2-1	CASSPVPAGQNEQFF	TGCGCCAGCAGCCCTGTCCCAGCGGGGCAGAATGAGCAGTTCTTC
TRBV21-1	once	-	TRBJ2-7	CASSRDRYYEQYF	TGTGCCAGCAGCAGGGACAGATACTACGAGCAGTACTTC
TRBV11-2	-	-	TRBJ1-2	CASSLGAGLASNGYTF	TGTGCCAGCAGCTTAGGGGCCGGCCTAGCCTCTAATGGCTACACCTTC
TRBV11-2	-	-	TRBJ1-1	CASSFPLSNTEAFF	TGTGCCAGCAGCTTCCCACTATCGAACACTGAAGCTTTCTTT
TRBV7-2	-	-	TRBJ1-2	CASSLVWGDLNYGYTF	TGTGCCAGCAGCTTAGTTTGGGGAGACCTTAACTATGGCTACACCTTC
TRBV4-1	-	TRBD1	TRBJ1-1	CASSPQTGVNTEAFF	TGCGCCAGCAGCCCCCAGACAGGGGTGAACACTGAAGCTTTCTTT
TRBV29-1	-	-	TRBJ1-2	CSAWTAENYGYTF	TGCAGCGCCTGGACAGCCGAGAACTATGGCTACACCTTC
TRBV5-4	-	TRBD1	TRBJ1-6	CASSLEGQGNSPLHF	TGTGCCAGCAGCTTGGAGGGACAGGGTAATTCACCCCTCCACTTT
TRBV4-3	-	-	TRBJ1-2	CASSQVSLNYGYTF	TGCGCCAGCAGCCAAGTGTCCCTTAACTATGGCTACACCTTC
TRBV6-6	once	-	TRBJ1-6	CASSSTGLDSPLHF	TGTGCCAGCAGTTCAACAGGGTTGGATTCACCCCTCCACTTT
TRBV6-4	-	TRBD1	TRBJ1-2	CASSAGQGNYGYTF	TGTGCCAGCAGCGCGGGACAGGGGAACTATGGCTACACCTTC
TRBV9	-	TRBD2	TRBJ2-1	CASSVDARGGQFF	TGTGCCAGCAGCGTAGATGCCCGGGGGGGTCAGTTCTTC
TRBV30	once	TRBD1	TRBJ1-5	CAWSRQGVRQPQHF	TGTGCCTGGAGTCGACAGGGGGTACGTCAGCCCCAGCATTTT
TRBV6-6	-	TRBD2	TRBJ2-5	CASSYRAGGFGETQYF	TGTGCCAGCAGTTACCGCGCGGGGGGATTCGGAGAGACCCAGTACTTC
TRBV28	-	TRBD1	TRBJ1-1	CASSSTGKNTEAFF	TGTGCCAGCAGTTCGACAGGGAAGAACACTGAAGCTTTCTTT
TRBV5-4	few	TRBD2	TRBJ2-7	CASSPSGVSYEQYF	TGTGCCAGCAGCCCCAGCGGGGTCTCCTACGAGCAGTACTTC
TRBV19	-	-	TRBJ2-7	CASRRIADSYEQYF	TGTGCCAGTAGGAGAATAGCGGACTCCTACGAGCAGTACTTC
TRBV19	-	TRBD1	TRBJ1-5	CASSIGTGGSQPQHF	TGTGCCAGTAGTATCGGGACAGGGGGTAGTCAGCCCCAGCATTTT
TRBV5-5	-	-	TRBJ2-1	CASSLTTAIYNEQFF	TGTGCCAGCAGCTTGACGACAGCTATTTACAATGAGCAGTTCTTC
TRBV6-2/TRBV6-3	-	-	TRBJ2-4	CASSYSGRARAKNIQYF	TGTGCCAGCAGTTACTCTGGCAGGGCGAGGGCCAAAAACATTCAGTACTTC
TRBV4-3	few	TRBD1	TRBJ1-4	CASSQRQGAMNEKLFF	TGCGCCAGCAGCCAAAGACAGGGGGCAATGAATGAAAAACTGTTTTTT
TRBV7-8	once	TRBD1	TRBJ2-2	CASSLGTGGLGELFF	TGTGCCAGCAGCTTAGGGACAGGGGGCCTCGGGGAGCTGTTTTTT
TRBV28	-	TRBD2	TRBJ2-5	CASSIAGGQQETQYF	TGTGCCAGCAGTATAGCGGGGGGGCAGCAAGAGACCCAGTACTTC